A few counts support the clone carrying this T cell receptor (beta chain). The sample comes from a study of T cell changes during pregnancy in multiple sclerosis. CDR1 is SGDLS and CDR2 is YYNGEE in the germline V gene. The V end was cut by 6 bases, the J end by 4 bases, with 7 bases between. This CDR3 comprises 12 residues. Some clones are missing from TCRdb's copy, which holds only in-frame ones; the method was immunoSEQ multiplex PCR. The table lists about 72,000 clones, less than 95% of them singletons. The sample here was peripheral blood, taken in the second trimester of pregnancy. The clonotype comes from a female donor with multiple sclerosis, enrolled in a pregnancy study. The genes are TRBV9 and TRBJ2-2; D gene uncertain. The CDR3: CASTVITGELFF. CDR3 sequence (DNA): TGTGCCAGCACTGTTATCACCGGGGAGCTGTTTTTT.